This T cell receptor (beta chain) was found in a study of low-dose radiotherapy and immunotherapy resistance in tumors. Study context: 1 Gy per fraction was delivered to Cohort 2 every two weeks, for 13 Gy total over 26 weeks. The 200 mg/m2 dose of intravenous cyclophosphamide was given every two weeks, one day before radiation and immunotherapy.

This clonotype was detected many times. The ends lost 3 bases at V and 4 bases at J; junction bases unmatched: 1. The CDR3 extends over 14 amino acids. The V gene's germline CDR1 is LGHDT and CDR2 YNNKEL (reference sequence). The time point: after trial treatment. Treatment meaning: LDRT plus nivolumab, ipilimumab, low-dose cyclophosphamide and aspirin (RACIN trial). In the RACIN dose-escalation trial, donors got nivolumab plus ipilimumab with aspirin, cyclophosphamide and radiotherapy. Both TCRalpha and TCRbeta chains were reverse transcribed with V-gene-specific primers. The PCR that amplified TCRs ran for 20 cycles, relying on a constant-region primer and a V-primer adapter. TCRdb analysed the reads with MiXCR anew, one entry per CDR3 protein. Of 75,000 to 95,000 distinct CDR3 sequences in the sample, under 25% are singletons; the top ten hold over 10%.

The V and J genes are TRBV3-1 and TRBJ2-5; 11 bases line up with TRBD2. The sequence came from a female donor with ovarian cancer. Here the sequenced sample was PBMCs, taken after low-dose radiotherapy plus immunotherapy. The CDR3 protein is CASSHGLAGETQYF. The CDR3 DNA follows: TGTGCCAGCAGCCACGGACTAGCGGGAGAGACCCAGTACTTC.